A selection of T cell receptor beta chains follows, all from one sample in a study of graft-versus-host responses after intestinal transplantation. Data came from immunoSEQ multiplex PCR; TCRdb stores just in-frame clones and leaves some out. The data hold 77,000 or so clones, with 92% observed a single time. Sample: PBMCs, taken 98 days after intestinal transplantation. The origin of the receptors is a human patient who received an intestinal transplant, so some T cells may come from the graft donor. The CDR3 runs from the conserved cysteine through the conserved F or W. Each record gives: CDR3 length, clone size, J gene, V gene, CDR3 protein. Some rows mark clone size as missing; the rest say once, few, many or name a class of expanded clone.

CDR3 length: 14; clone size: NA; J gene: TRBJ2-2; V gene: TRBV6-5; CDR3 protein: CASSYSPGPGELFF
CDR3 length: 15; clone size: NA; J gene: TRBJ2-1; V gene: TRBV25-1; CDR3 protein: CASSEDRPAYNEQFF
CDR3 length: 18; clone size: NA; J gene: TRBJ2-5; V gene: TRBV29-1; CDR3 protein: CSVEVSLASSLPQETQYF
CDR3 length: 14; clone size: few; J gene: TRBJ2-1; V gene: TRBV6-6; CDR3 protein: CASSYSGEGDEQFF
CDR3 length: 15; clone size: NA; J gene: TRBJ2-2; V gene: TRBV2; CDR3 protein: CASGSQGGNTGELFF
CDR3 length: 16; clone size: NA; J gene: TRBJ2-1; V gene: TRBV29-1; CDR3 protein: CSVGTSGRIGGNEQFF
CDR3 length: 15; clone size: NA; J gene: TRBJ1-4; V gene: TRBV18; CDR3 protein: CASSIRTARNEKLFF
CDR3 length: 14; clone size: NA; J gene: TRBJ1-6; V gene: TRBV10-3; CDR3 protein: CAISPRSYNSPLHF
CDR3 length: 15; clone size: NA; J gene: TRBJ2-7; V gene: TRBV27; CDR3 protein: CASSYTTGMSDEQYF
CDR3 length: 17; clone size: NA; J gene: TRBJ1-6; V gene: TRBV21-1; CDR3 protein: CASSKGTASSYNSPLHF
CDR3 length: 15; clone size: NA; J gene: TRBJ2-2; V gene: TRBV19; CDR3 protein: CASRESTAYTGELFF
CDR3 length: 15; clone size: NA; J gene: TRBJ1-4; V gene: TRBV7-9; CDR3 protein: CASSPGFHTNEKLFF
CDR3 length: 12; clone size: NA; J gene: TRBJ1-3; V gene: TRBV7-9; CDR3 protein: CASSRSGNTIYF
CDR3 length: 14; clone size: NA; J gene: TRBJ1-5; V gene: TRBV5-4; CDR3 protein: CASSLGGSNQPQHF
CDR3 length: 15; clone size: NA; J gene: TRBJ1-2; V gene: TRBV7-9; CDR3 protein: CASSSLDRGLKGYTF
CDR3 length: 18; clone size: NA; J gene: TRBJ2-7; V gene: TRBV7-3; CDR3 protein: CASSLPPFSTGNSYEQYF
CDR3 length: 15; clone size: NA; J gene: TRBJ2-7; V gene: TRBV11-2; CDR3 protein: CASSLGIGSSYEQYF
CDR3 length: 11; clone size: NA; J gene: TRBJ2-7; V gene: TRBV7-2; CDR3 protein: CASSLKYEQYF
CDR3 length: 13; clone size: NA; J gene: TRBJ1-2; V gene: TRBV6-1; CDR3 protein: CASSVTGMYGYTF
CDR3 length: 18; clone size: NA; J gene: TRBJ2-4; V gene: TRBV5-4; CDR3 protein: CASSFGQGPILAKNIQYF
CDR3 length: 16; clone size: NA; J gene: TRBJ2-1; V gene: TRBV4-1; CDR3 protein: CASSQDFAQAYNEQFF
CDR3 length: 16; clone size: NA; J gene: TRBJ2-5; V gene: TRBV5-4; CDR3 protein: CASSLASGGAPETQYF
CDR3 length: 11; clone size: NA; J gene: TRBJ1-6; V gene: TRBV25-1; CDR3 protein: CASSDGGPLHF
CDR3 length: 15; clone size: once; J gene: TRBJ1-1; V gene: TRBV27; CDR3 protein: CASSLITGRNTEAFF
CDR3 length: 11; clone size: NA; J gene: TRBJ1-1; V gene: TRBV4-2; CDR3 protein: CASSLNTEAFF
CDR3 length: 12; clone size: NA; J gene: TRBJ2-3; V gene: TRBV10-1; CDR3 protein: CASSESPNTQYF
CDR3 length: 15; clone size: NA; J gene: TRBJ2-2; V gene: TRBV10-3; CDR3 protein: CAISGTGGDTGELFF
CDR3 length: 19; clone size: once; J gene: TRBJ2-2; V gene: TRBV21-1; CDR3 protein: CASSKERRQGAWDTGELFF
CDR3 length: 15; clone size: NA; J gene: TRBJ1-2; V gene: TRBV10-3; CDR3 protein: CAISDPGQGLYGYTF
CDR3 length: 13; clone size: NA; J gene: TRBJ2-5; V gene: TRBV9; CDR3 protein: CASSVAGQETQYF
CDR3 length: 15; clone size: NA; J gene: TRBJ2-3; V gene: TRBV6-5; CDR3 protein: CASSGLALYSDTQYF
CDR3 length: 14; clone size: NA; J gene: TRBJ1-2; V gene: TRBV5-1; CDR3 protein: CASSEEGGFGGYTF
CDR3 length: 15; clone size: NA; J gene: TRBJ2-7; V gene: TRBV7-3; CDR3 protein: CASSQPDRGVREQYF
CDR3 length: 15; clone size: few; J gene: TRBJ2-7; V gene: TRBV4-1; CDR3 protein: CASSGTSGGASEQYF
CDR3 length: 15; clone size: NA; J gene: TRBJ2-2; V gene: TRBV4-1; CDR3 protein: CASSQGRADTGELFF
CDR3 length: 12; clone size: NA; J gene: TRBJ1-2; V gene: TRBV13; CDR3 protein: CASRAGTAGYTF
CDR3 length: 16; clone size: NA; J gene: TRBJ2-3; V gene: TRBV6-1; CDR3 protein: CASSEGGLGKTDTQYF
CDR3 length: 12; clone size: NA; J gene: TRBJ2-5; V gene: TRBV13; CDR3 protein: CASSSRPETQYF
CDR3 length: 14; clone size: NA; J gene: TRBJ2-7; V gene: TRBV6-5; CDR3 protein: CASSYSTSGSEQYF
CDR3 length: 13; clone size: once; J gene: TRBJ1-6; V gene: TRBV25-1; CDR3 protein: CASSGGENSPLHF
CDR3 length: 15; clone size: NA; J gene: TRBJ1-2; V gene: TRBV19; CDR3 protein: CASSPPTGGSYGYTF
CDR3 length: 17; clone size: NA; J gene: TRBJ2-2; V gene: TRBV13; CDR3 protein: CASSRRTGYTNTGELFF